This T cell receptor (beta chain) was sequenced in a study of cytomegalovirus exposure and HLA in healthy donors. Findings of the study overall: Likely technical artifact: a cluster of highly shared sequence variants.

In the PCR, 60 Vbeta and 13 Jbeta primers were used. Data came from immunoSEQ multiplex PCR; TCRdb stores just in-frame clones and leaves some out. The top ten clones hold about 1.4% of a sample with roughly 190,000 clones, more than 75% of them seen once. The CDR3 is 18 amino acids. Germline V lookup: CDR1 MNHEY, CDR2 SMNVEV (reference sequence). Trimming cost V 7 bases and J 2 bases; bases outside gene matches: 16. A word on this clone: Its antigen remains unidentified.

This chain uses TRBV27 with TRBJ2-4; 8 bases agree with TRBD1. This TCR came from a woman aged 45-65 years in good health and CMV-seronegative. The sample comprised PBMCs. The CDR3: CASTRTGKDWSSKNIQYF. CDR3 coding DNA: TGTGCCAGCACCAGGACAGGGAAGGACTGGAGTTCCAAAAACATTCAGTACTTC.